The following is a T cell receptor beta chain sequence with its context. Per the original data handling: Estimates of nucleated cell counts were drawn from the amplification of reference gene primers. The assay was immunoSEQ multiplex PCR, and TCRdb's table has in-frame clones only and misses some. V and J calls and clone size are those listed in that table; D and trimming were worked out from the DNA. In the table there are 200,000 to 250,000 clones, roughly four fifths of which are singletons. Germline CDR1 is LNHDA and CDR2 is SQIVND (reference sequence). With 1 base removed from V and 3 bases from J, the gap between germline ends came to 4 bases. This CDR3 comprises 13 residues. The data are from a study of blood T cell repertoires in COVID-19.

Material: peripheral blood. J is TRBJ1-5 and V is TRBV19, with D hard to call. This TCR was recovered from a woman aged 50 to 65 with acute or convalescent COVID-19. CDR3 in amino acids: CASSIVHNQPQHF. CDR3 in DNA: TGTGCCAGTAGTATAGTACACAATCAGCCCCAGCATTTT.